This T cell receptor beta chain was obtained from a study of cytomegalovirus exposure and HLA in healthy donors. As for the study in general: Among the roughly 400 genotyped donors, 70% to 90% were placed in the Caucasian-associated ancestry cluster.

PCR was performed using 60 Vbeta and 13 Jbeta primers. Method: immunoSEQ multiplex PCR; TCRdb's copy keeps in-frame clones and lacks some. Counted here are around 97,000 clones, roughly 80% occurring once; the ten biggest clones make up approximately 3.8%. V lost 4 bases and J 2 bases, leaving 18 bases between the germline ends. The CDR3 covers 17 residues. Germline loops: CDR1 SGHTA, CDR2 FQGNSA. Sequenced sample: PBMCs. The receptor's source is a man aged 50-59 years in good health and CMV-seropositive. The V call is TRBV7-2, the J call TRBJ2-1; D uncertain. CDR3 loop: CASSYHRPGSTYNEQFF. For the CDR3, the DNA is TGTGCCAGCAGCTACCACCGACCGGGTTCTACCTACAATGAGCAGTTCTTC.